This T cell receptor (beta chain) derives from a study of cytomegalovirus exposure and HLA in healthy donors. General study points: Presence/absence analysis assumed near-uniform sequencing depth across donors. Many donors carried some public TCRs, although rarity characterized most TCR sequences. TCR beta chains numbering about 160 were designated cytomegalovirus-associated.

A note on this clone: Its target is unknown.

CDR3 size: 18 residues. Germline V gene sequence: CDR1 LGHNT, CDR2 FRNRAP. V was clipped by 1 base and J by 3 bases; unmatched bases: 11. Each donor's status was that of a healthy bone marrow donor. It was with 60 Vbeta and 13 Jbeta primers that the PCR ran. TCRdb keeps only in-frame clones here, not all; method: immunoSEQ multiplex PCR. In total, the table holds about 140,000 clones. The genes are TRBV12-5 and TRBJ2-7; 11 bases align to TRBD1. Sequencing input: PBMCs. The sequence was obtained from a man aged 40-55 years in good health and CMV-seronegative. The chain's CDR3 is CASGLARSGTGGVYEQYF. CDR3 nucleotides: TGTGCTAGTGGTTTGGCCCGTTCCGGGACAGGGGGGGTCTACGAGCAGTACTTC.